This TCR beta chain is from a study of blood T cell repertoires in COVID-19. About the research overall: In each case, the material was cDNA or gDNA derived from T cells, B-cell-depleted T cells, or PBMCs.

V was cut by 4 bases and J by 3 bases, with 10 bases left in between. The CDR3 sequence is 13 residues long. Germline V gene lookup returns CDR1 SGHRS and CDR2 YFSETQ. In the authors' workflow: Scientists estimated how many nucleated cells there were by amplifying reference gene primers. TCRdb's table, derived via immunoSEQ multiplex PCR, lists solely in-frame clones and lacks some. For V, J and clone size, that table is used; D and trimming come from the DNA. The sample includes some 400,000 clones, roughly 86% of them seen just once. The TCR originated in a human donor with acute or convalescent COVID-19. The donor label of this sample is uncertain. Sequenced input: peripheral blood. The chain uses TRBV5-1 and TRBJ1-1, with D unclear. The CDR3 protein is CASSPHRDTEAFF. The CDR3 nucleotides read TGCGCCAGCAGCCCTCACAGAGACACTGAAGCTTTCTTT.